This T cell receptor beta chain is from a study of identical twins. TCRdb analysed the 5' RACE reads with MiXCR anew, one entry per CDR3 protein. The data show 200,000 to 250,000 distinct CDR3 sequences, with about 10% seen just once and less than 12% held by the top ten. The CDR3 is 12 residues long. V gave up 6 bases and J gave up 4 bases, with 6 bases separating them. Study-wide results and caveats: Out-of-frame alpha sequences that twins shared showed excess low generation probability.

Worth noting for this clonotype: As yet, its antigen is unknown.

The material sequenced was memory T cells sorted from blood. This rearrangement joins TRBV12-3 or TRBV12-4 to TRBJ2-2; D is unclear. This TCR was recovered from a man aged 45-60 years in good health. CDR3: CASRKSTGELFF. CDR3 nucleotide sequence: TGTGCCAGCAGGAAGTCCACCGGGGAGCTGTTTTTT.